This entry describes one TCR beta chain. Its specificity is unknown. Data came from immunoSEQ multiplex PCR; TCRdb stores just in-frame clones and leaves some out. The data hold approximately 50,000 clones, with roughly nine tenths observed a single time. This sample was taken from a study of a mutant IDH1 vaccine in newly diagnosed glioma. Study information: Following radiotherapy alone, or alongside temozolomide cycles, vaccination was started after an interval of 4-6 weeks.

The CDR3 is 11 residues long. The V gene's germline CDR1 is MNHEY and CDR2 SMNVEV (reference sequence). Trimming removed 7 bases at V and 0 bases at J, with 3 bases between. As for time point: week 35, safety follow-up. Doses of 300 ug of mutant IDH1 20-mer peptide were given with topical imiquimod. Study-level findings and limits: Pseudoprogression appears to have had no connection to changes in top peripheral T cell clonotypes.

The specimen was PBMCs, collected from a glioma patient whose treatment included an IDH1 peptide vaccine. The chain joins TRBV27 to TRBJ1-2, with D hard to call. The TCR comes from a man aged 35 to 55 with glioma. CDR3 protein: CASKANYGYTF. CDR3 bases: TGTGCCAGCAAAGCTAACTATGGCTACACCTTC.